One sample yielded the 30 T cell receptor beta chains listed below, sequenced in a study of cytomegalovirus exposure and HLA in healthy donors. Both 60 Vbeta primers and 13 Jbeta primers went into the PCR. TCRdb's copy holds only in-frame clones and misses some; the assay was immunoSEQ multiplex PCR. This sample carries about 130,000 clones, with about 2% going to the ten biggest clones. The source material was PBMCs. The receptor source for this set is a man between 40 and 49 years old in good health and CMV-seronegative.

Worth noting for this clone: At one of its ends the junction is not consistent with the germline gene, which may arise from a read error. This sequence joins TRBV5-8 and TRBJ1-1, with D tentatively TRBD1 (6 bases). CDR1 is SGHTS and CDR2 is YDEGEE in the germline V gene. There are 15 residues in the CDR3. The CDR3 here is CASSPSPQGNTESFF. CDR3 DNA: TGTGCCAGCAGCCCTTCGCCCCAGGGGAACACTGAATCTTTCTTT.

J is TRBJ2-7 and V is TRBV5-3; D remains unclear. TRBV5-3 is an ORF, and what it does is uncertain. V lost 7 bases and J 4 bases, leaving 6 bases between the germline ends. This CDR3 region has 10 residues. The CDR3 DNA reads TGTGCCAGATCCTTGTACGAGCAGTACTTC. Translating it yields CARSLYEQYF.

This chain joins TRBV9 and TRBJ2-1; TRBD1 matches at 9 bases. V was pared by 3 bases and J by 2 bases, with 3 bases of the junction left unmatched. From germline, CDR1 is SGDLS and CDR2 YYNGEE. CDR3 length equals 15 residues. The CDR3 reads CASSARDRAYNEQFF. The CDR3 nucleotides read TGTGCCAGCAGCGCCCGGGACAGGGCCTACAATGAGCAGTTCTTC.

The chain employs TRBV5-1 and TRBJ2-7, with TRBD1 as a possible D gene (7 bases). The CDR3 consists of 16 residues. Germline CDR1 is SGHRS and CDR2 is YFSETQ. Between the trimmed V and J ends, which lost 4 bases and 0 bases, there was a span of 17 bases. The CDR3 coding sequence is TGCGCCAGCAGCCGAAACCCAGGGGGGAGCTCCTACGAGCAGTACTTC. Its protein product is CASSRNPGGSSYEQYF.

CDR3 in amino acids: CASSPLGGEVTDTQYF. CDR3 sequence (DNA): TGTGCCAGCAGCCCCCTCGGGGGGGAAGTCACAGATACGCAGTATTTT. The chain links TRBV5-6 to TRBJ2-3; 8 bases line up with TRBD2. Germline CDR1 and CDR2: SGHDT and YYEEEE. This CDR3 region has 16 residues. V dropped 4 bases and J dropped 2; count of bases not matched to a gene: 9. Full variable domain (remainder filled in from reference TRBV5-6 and TRBJ2-3): DAGVTQSPTHLIKTRGQQVTLRCSPKSGHDTVSWYQQALGQGPQFIFQYYEEEERQRGNFPDRFSGHQFPNYSSELNVNALLLGDSALYLCASSPLGGEVTDTQYFGPGTRLTVL.

V usage is TRBV18 and J usage is TRBJ2-7, with D perhaps TRBD2 (5 bases). V was clipped by 2 bases and J by 5 bases, with 16 bases between them. The CDR3 is made up of 15 amino acids. CDR1 and CDR2 from the germline V gene are KGHSH and LQKENI. For the CDR3, the DNA is TGTGCCAGCTCACCATCCGGGAAACCACATGACGAGCAGTACTTC. As protein: CASSPSGKPHDEQYF.

The chain links TRBV11-3 to TRBJ2-5; 13 positions match TRBD2. V dropped 2 bases and J dropped 1; count of bases not matched to a gene: 4. Germline assignment: CDR1 SGHNT and CDR2 YENEEA. This CDR3 is built from 17 residues. The CDR3 nucleotides read TGTGCCAGCAGCTTAAGGACTAGCGGGAGTACCCAAGAGACCCAGTACTTC. Translated: CASSLRTSGSTQETQYF.

The gene calls are TRBV6-1 and TRBJ2-1; 10 positions agree with TRBD2. The CDR3 totals 14 residues. Germline V CDR1 and CDR2: MNHNS, SASEGT. The ends lost 8 bases at V and 6 bases at J; junction bases unmatched: 7. The CDR3 sequence is CASRASGSGNEQFF. The DNA of the CDR3 is TGTGCCAGCCGGGCTAGCGGGAGCGGCAATGAGCAGTTCTTC.

This chain links TRBV11-3 with TRBJ2-1; D possibly corresponds to TRBD2 (6 bases). The V and J ends lost 5 bases and 5 bases respectively, with 16 bases between them. The V gene's germline CDR1 is SGHNT and CDR2 YENEEA. CDR3 length: 15 residues. CDR3: CASSAQWEENNEQFF. CDR3 sequence (DNA): TGTGCCAGCAGCGCACAATGGGAGGAAAACAATGAGCAGTTCTTC.

The chain employs TRBV6-6 and TRBJ1-2, with D possibly matching TRBD1 (6 bases). Between the trimmed V and J ends, which lost 6 bases and 8 bases, there was a span of 22 bases. CDR3 length equals 15 residues. Germline assignment: CDR1 MNHNY and CDR2 SVGAGI (reference sequence). The CDR3 spells CASSRQDVKTWGYTF. For the CDR3, the DNA is TGTGCCAGCAGCCGACAGGATGTTAAAACCTGGGGCTACACCTTC.

The chain carries TRBV5-4 and TRBJ2-3; TRBD1 is a possible D gene (6 bases). V shed 4 bases and J shed 3 bases, with 18 bases lying between them. Germline values: CDR1 SGHNT, CDR2 YYREEE (reference sequence). The CDR3 contains 16 residues. Here the CDR3 reads CASSQKVQGSTDTQYF. CDR3 sequence (DNA): TGTGCCAGCAGCCAAAAGGTACAGGGTTCAACAGATACGCAGTATTTT.

CDR3 sequence: CASSESLDRESSYNEQFF. CDR3 coding DNA: TGTGCCAGCAGTGAATCACTGGACAGGGAAAGCTCCTACAATGAGCAGTTCTTC. The chain employs TRBV25-1 and TRBJ2-1; TRBD1 matches 8 bases. The V gene's germline CDR1 is MGHDK and CDR2 SYGVNS. V was pared by 1 base and J by 0 bases, with 8 bases of the junction left unmatched. The CDR3 is 18 residues long. The entire variable domain, with the rest obtained from reference TRBV25-1 and TRBJ2-1, is as follows: EADIYQTPRYLVIGTGKKITLECSQTMGHDKMYWYQQDPGMELHLIHYSYGVNSTEKGDLSSESTVSRIRTEHFPLTLESARPSHTSQYLCASSESLDRESSYNEQFFGPGTRLTVL.

This chain links TRBV25-1 with TRBJ2-5, with D tentatively TRBD1 (5 bases). Trimming cost V 1 base and J 5 bases, with 11 bases left between them. The germline gives CDR1 MGHDK, CDR2 SYGVNS. CDR3 length: 14 residues. The CDR3 bases are TGTGCCAGCAGTGAATTCTCAGGGCTGGAGACCCAGTACTTC. Translation gives CASSEFSGLETQYF.

Notes on this clone: Distinct nucleotide sequences in the sample also encode this CDR3. V usage is TRBV27 and J usage is TRBJ1-5; 7 positions match TRBD1. The CDR3 extends over 14 amino acids. CDR1 is MNHEY, CDR2 SMNVEV, per germline (reference sequence). V trimming: 6 bases; J trimming: 7 bases; junction bases outside the gene matches: 9. The CDR3 nucleotides read TGTGCCAGCAGCCCCGGGACAGACAACCAGCCCCAGCATTTT. Translated: CASSPGTDNQPQHF.

This chain joins TRBV5-1 and TRBJ1-4; 7 bases match TRBD1. The CDR3 sequence is 14 residues long. The V gene end was trimmed by 0 bases and the J gene end by 14 bases; junction bases not matched to a gene: 10. Germline V gives CDR1 SGHRS, CDR2 YFSETQ. CDR3 sequence reads: CASSLAAGGWPLFF. CDR3 DNA: TGCGCCAGCAGCTTGGCCGCAGGGGGGTGGCCTCTGTTTTTT.

The rearrangement links TRBV5-1 to TRBJ2-1; TRBD1 might be the D (6 bases). Germline loops: CDR1 SGHRS, CDR2 YFSETQ. The CDR3 has 15 residues. V was cut by 3 bases and J by 7 bases, with 17 bases left in between. Written as DNA, the CDR3 is TGCGCCAGCAGCTCCCCAGGGGAGTTGGGGAATGAGCAGTTCTTC. Protein product: CASSSPGELGNEQFF.

The CDR3 bases are TGTGCCACCCGGGACAGGGTGGGCTATGGCTACACCTTC. Translation: CATRDRVGYGYTF. The V call is TRBV6-1, the J call TRBJ1-2, with 9 bases fitting TRBD1. Germline V gene sequence: CDR1 MNHNS, CDR2 SASEGT. The CDR3 contains 13 residues. The V and J ends lost 10 bases and 4 bases, in that order; junction bases with no gene match: 7.

The chain has TRBV7-2 and TRBJ2-5; a weak D match, TRBD2 (6 bases). The CDR3 is 16 amino acids. V lost 3 bases, J lost 5 bases, and 19 bases lay in between. Germline values: CDR1 SGHTA, CDR2 FQGNSA. CDR3 bases: TGTGCCAGCAGCTTCGGAGGGCGAGCGGAGGGGGAGACCCAGTACTTC. Translation: CASSFGGRAEGETQYF. The full variable domain, its missing parts supplied by reference TRBV7-2 and TRBJ2-5, is GAGVSQSPSNKVTEKGKDVELRCDPISGHTALYWYRQSLGQGLEFLIYFQGNSAPDKSGLPSDRFSAERTGGSVSTLTIQRTQQEDSAVYLCASSFGGRAEGETQYFGPGTRLLVL.

The chain is built from TRBV5-1 and TRBJ2-6; 7 positions agree with TRBD2. The V gene end was trimmed by 3 bases and the J gene end by 0 bases; junction bases not matched to a gene: 3. The CDR3 has 16 residues. CDR1 and CDR2 (germline): SGHRS, YFSETQ. CDR3 bases: TGCGCCAGCAGCTGGGAGGGTTCCTCTGGGGCCAACGTCCTGACTTTC. This sequence encodes CASSWEGSSGANVLTF.

Regarding this clone: One end of the junction fails to match germline, which may point to a read error. This rearrangement joins TRBV7-7 to TRBJ2-1, with D unresolved. CDR3 length: 13 residues. Germline V gene lookup returns CDR1 SSHAT and CDR2 FNYEAQ (reference sequence). CDR3 in amino acids: CASSLDTYNEQFF. CDR3 coding DNA: TGTGCTAGCAGCTTAGACACCTACAATGAGCAGTTCTTC.

The chain links TRBV5-1 to TRBJ1-2, with TRBD1 matching over 9 bases. The length of the CDR3 is 15 residues. The V gene end was trimmed by 0 bases and the J gene end by 5 bases; junction bases not matched to a gene: 5. CDR1 and CDR2 (germline): SGHRS, YFSETQ. The DNA for the CDR3 is TGCGCCAGCAGCTTGGCCTTGACAGGGGGGTATGGCTACACCTTC. Protein product: CASSLALTGGYGYTF.

The J gene is TRBJ1-2, the V gene TRBV5-1; D may be TRBD1 (5 bases). Trimming pared 3 bases from V and 1 base from J, leaving 25 bases between. The CDR3 has 19 residues. Germline V gene sequence: CDR1 SGHRS, CDR2 YFSETQ. The CDR3 coding sequence is TGCGCCAGCAGCTCCCCCCCCCGGGGACTTAACTCATTTAACTATGGCTACACCTTC. Amino acid sequence: CASSSPPRGLNSFNYGYTF. The variable domain in full, completed from reference TRBV5-1 and TRBJ1-2, reads KAGVTQTPRYLIKTRGQQVTLSCSPISGHRSVSWYQQTPGQGLQFLFEYFSETQRNKGNFPGRFSGRQFSNSRSEMNVSTLELGDSALYLCASSSPPRGLNSFNYGYTFGSGTRLTVV.

The chain uses TRBV29-1 and TRBJ1-2, with D possibly matching TRBD1 (5 bases). The CDR3 is 11 amino acids. Trimming left V 7 bases short and J 2 bases short, with 8 bases between. The germline V gene has CDR1 SQVTM and CDR2 ANQGSEA. Written as DNA, the CDR3 is TGCAGCGGGGGGGGGAACTATGGCTACACCTTC. Amino acid sequence: CSGGGNYGYTF.

The rearrangement links TRBV4-2 to TRBJ2-1; 8 positions match TRBD2. CDR3 size: 13 residues. Germline CDR1 and CDR2: LGHNA and YNFKEQ. Unmatched junction bases numbered 3, after V lost 4 bases and J lost 7 bases. CDR3 nucleotide sequence: TGTGCCAGCAGCCCCGGGACTAGAAATGAGCAGTTCTTC. Its translation: CASSPGTRNEQFF.

The chain carries TRBV5-1 and TRBJ2-5; D is undetermined. Between the trimmed V and J ends, which lost 1 base and 2 bases, there was a span of 3 bases. The CDR3 totals 12 residues. CDR1 and CDR2 from the germline V gene are SGHRS and YFSETQ. The CDR3 sequence: CASSLQQETQYF. In DNA form, the CDR3 reads TGCGCCAGCAGCTTGCAACAAGAGACCCAGTACTTC. The complete variable domain, with remaining parts taken from reference TRBV5-1 and TRBJ2-5, reads KAGVTQTPRYLIKTRGQQVTLSCSPISGHRSVSWYQQTPGQGLQFLFEYFSETQRNKGNFPGRFSGRQFSNSRSEMNVSTLELGDSALYLCASSLQQETQYFGPGTRLLVL.

The V and J genes are TRBV11-1 and TRBJ2-7, with 7 bases matching TRBD1. The CDR3 sequence is 14 residues long. The V and J ends lost 4 bases and 0 bases, in that order; junction bases with no gene match: 3. CDR1 and CDR2 (germline): SGHAT, FQDESV (reference sequence). DNA of the CDR3: TGTGCCAGCAGCTGGGACAGTTCCTCCTACGAGCAGTACTTC. Its translation: CASSWDSSSYEQYF.

V and J are TRBV19 and TRBJ2-7; the match to TRBD1 covers 10 bases. The germline gives CDR1 LNHDA, CDR2 SQIVND (reference sequence). The CDR3 contains 15 residues. J lost 1 base, V lost 6 bases, and 6 bases had no gene match. CDR3 sequence: CASRPRDRGSYEQYF. CDR3 nucleotide sequence: TGTGCCAGTAGGCCCCGGGACAGGGGTTCCTACGAGCAGTACTTC.

V and J are TRBV28 and TRBJ1-5; the D is unclear. V was pared by 6 bases and J by 4 bases, with 7 bases between. The CDR3 sequence is 12 residues long. Germline V gene lookup returns CDR1 MDHEN and CDR2 SYDVKM. CDR3 nucleotide sequence: TGTGCCAGCAGGCTGACAAATCAGCCCCAGCATTTT. It yields the protein CASRLTNQPQHF.

V gene TRBV5-6 combines with J gene TRBJ2-1; possible D gene TRBD2, 5 bases. The V gene lost 0 bases and the J gene lost 4 bases, with 8 bases spanning the gap. Germline CDR1 is SGHDT and CDR2 is YYEEEE. This CDR3 spans 14 amino acids. The CDR3 spells CASSLDGRYNEQFF. Written as DNA, the CDR3 is TGTGCCAGCAGCTTGGATGGGAGATACAATGAGCAGTTCTTC.

The J gene is TRBJ2-3, the V gene TRBV6-5, with D possibly matching TRBD1 (5 bases). Trimming took off 8 bases at V and 1 base at J, with 16 bases between the two ends. The CDR3 runs to 15 residues. CDR1 and CDR2 from the germline V gene are MNHEY and SVGAGI. This CDR3 is CASQGLVRGTDTQYF. The CDR3 DNA sequence: TGTGCCAGCCAGGGCCTGGTGCGCGGCACAGATACGCAGTATTTT.